This TCR beta chain is drawn from a study of T cells in Graves' hyperthyroidism and ophthalmopathy. V was shortened by 3 bases and J by 3 bases, with 8 bases between the two germline ends. Germline-derived CDR1 and CDR2 are SGHAT and FQNNGV. The CDR3 has 14 amino acids. The source material, RNA transcripts, was used to amplify TCR beta CDR3 regions. First-round RT-PCR of the TCR CDR3 relied on the HTBI primer set. Via MiXCR, TCRdb re-called the multiplex PCR reads, giving one row per CDR3 protein. The sample records 250,000 or so distinct CDR3 sequences, about 15% being singletons. The study, taken as a whole, reports: In the blood, most expanded thyroid clonotypes above 0.001 appeared as well.

This clonotype has ten or more counts. The antigen remains undetermined. The origin of this receptor is a woman between 50 and 59 years old with Graves' hyperthyroidism that later progressed to Graves' ophthalmopathy. J is TRBJ2-2 and V is TRBV11-2, with D hard to call. Sequences were obtained from blood. The CDR3 reads CASSFLQDTGELFF. The CDR3 nucleotides are TGTGCCAGCAGCTTTCTTCAGGACACCGGGGAGCTGTTTTTT.